These 4 T cell receptor beta chains share one sample of origin, sequenced in a study of T cell responses to AZD1222 COVID-19 vaccine. Repertoires were generated with immunoSEQ multiplex PCR, while TCRdb's copy carries only in-frame clones and drops some. The sample lists about 110,000 clones, roughly 92% occurring once. The material was peripheral blood, obtained 28 days after the second AZD1222 dose. The receptors originated from an adult who received the AZD1222 COVID-19 vaccine.

This clone was counted a single time. CDR3 residues: CASSHTSRYSPLHF. CDR3 DNA: TGTGCCAGCAGCCATACTTCGAGGTATTCACCCCTCCACTTT. The chain joins TRBV3-1 (or the pseudogene TRBV3-2) to TRBJ1-6; D not resolved. The CDR3 covers 14 residues. Deletions cut 3 bases from V and 8 bases from J, with 11 bases between. Germline V lookup: CDR1 LGHDT, CDR2 YNNKEL (reference sequence).

The chain carries TRBV5-1 and TRBJ2-7, with D uncertain. CDR1 is SGHRS, CDR2 YFSETQ, per germline. This CDR3 is built from 11 residues. Trimming removed 0 bases at V and 10 bases at J, with 8 bases between. The CDR3 nucleotides are TGCGCCAGCAGCTTGGGAAGGGATCAGTACTTC. Translated, it gives CASSLGRDQYF.

The V call is TRBV27, the J call TRBJ2-5; the D is unclear. Germline V gene sequence: CDR1 MNHEY, CDR2 SMNVEV (reference sequence). V shed 5 bases and J shed 2 bases, with 9 bases lying between them. The CDR3 totals 13 residues. The CDR3 DNA sequence: TGTGCCAGCAGTGTCTCCTTACAAGAGACCCAGTACTTC. Its translation is CASSVSLQETQYF.

Only one count was recorded for this clone. The chain employs TRBV19 and TRBJ1-1; 9 bases agree with TRBD1. The V gene end was trimmed by 9 bases and the J gene end by 5 bases; junction bases not matched to a gene: 10. This CDR3 comprises 14 residues. Per germline, CDR1 LNHDA and CDR2 SQIVND (reference sequence). The CDR3 region is CASPPGTGNTEAFF. CDR3 in DNA: TGTGCCAGCCCACCCGGGACAGGGAATACTGAAGCTTTCTTT.